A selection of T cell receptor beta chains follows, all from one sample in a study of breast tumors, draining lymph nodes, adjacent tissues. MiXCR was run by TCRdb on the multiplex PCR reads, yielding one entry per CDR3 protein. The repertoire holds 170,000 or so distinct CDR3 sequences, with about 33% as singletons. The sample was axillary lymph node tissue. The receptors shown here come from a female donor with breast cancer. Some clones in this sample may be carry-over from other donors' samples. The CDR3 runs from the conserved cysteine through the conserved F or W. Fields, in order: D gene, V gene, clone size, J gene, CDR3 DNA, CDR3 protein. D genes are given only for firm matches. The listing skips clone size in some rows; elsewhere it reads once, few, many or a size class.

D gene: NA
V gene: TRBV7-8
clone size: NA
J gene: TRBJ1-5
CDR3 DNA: TGTGCCAGCAGCTTAGGGGGAGGTCAGCCCCAGCATTTT
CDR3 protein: CASSLGGGQPQHF

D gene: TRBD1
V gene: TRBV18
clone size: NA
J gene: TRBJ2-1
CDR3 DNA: TGTGCCAGCTCACGCGGACAGGGTATTAATGAGCAGTTCTTC
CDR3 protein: CASSRGQGINEQFF

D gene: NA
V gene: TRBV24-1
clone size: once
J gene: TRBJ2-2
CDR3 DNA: TGTGCCACCGGGGGCATAAGGGACACCGGGGAGCTGTTTTTT
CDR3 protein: CATGGIRDTGELFF

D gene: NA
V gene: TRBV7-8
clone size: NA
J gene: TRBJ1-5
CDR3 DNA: TGTGCCAGCAGCTTAGGCGGGCCGACCTACGAGCAGCCCCAGCATTTT
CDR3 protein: CASSLGGPTYEQPQHF

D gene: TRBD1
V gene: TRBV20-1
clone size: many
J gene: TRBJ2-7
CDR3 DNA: TGCAGTGCCAGGCCCGGGACAGGGTTTTCCTACGAGCAGTACTTC
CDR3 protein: CSARPGTGFSYEQYF

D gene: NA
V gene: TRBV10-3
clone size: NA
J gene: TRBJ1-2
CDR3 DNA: TGTGCCATCAGTGAGATTGTGGGGGGTAACTATGGCTACACCTTC
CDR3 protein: CAISEIVGGNYGYTF

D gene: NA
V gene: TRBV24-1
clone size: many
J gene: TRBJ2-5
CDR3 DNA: TGTGCCACCAGTGATAACATCCGAGAGACCCAGTACTTC
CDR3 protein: CATSDNIRETQYF

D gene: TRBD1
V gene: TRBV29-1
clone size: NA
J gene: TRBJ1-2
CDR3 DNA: TGCAGCGCTCAAGGACAGGGCTCCGGCTACACCTTC
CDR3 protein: CSAQGQGSGYTF

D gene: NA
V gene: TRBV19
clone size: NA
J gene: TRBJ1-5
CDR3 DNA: TGTGCCAGTAGTATAGGGCGGGGCGCCGCCTACGAGCATTTT
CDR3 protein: CASSIGRGAAYEHF

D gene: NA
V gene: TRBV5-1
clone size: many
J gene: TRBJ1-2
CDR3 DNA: TGCGCCAGCAGCCCGGTGCATGCAGATTCTAACTATGGCTACACCTTC
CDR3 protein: CASSPVHADSNYGYTF

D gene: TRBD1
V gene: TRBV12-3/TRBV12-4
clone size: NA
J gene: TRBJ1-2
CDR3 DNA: TGTGCCAGCGTTGTAGACAGGGGGCAATCTAACTATGGCTACACCTTC
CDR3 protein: CASVVDRGQSNYGYTF

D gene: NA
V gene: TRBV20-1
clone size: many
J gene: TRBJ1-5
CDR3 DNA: TGCAGTGCTAGAGATTTGGGCCGGGGGGGTCAGCCCCAGCATTTT
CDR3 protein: CSARDLGRGGQPQHF

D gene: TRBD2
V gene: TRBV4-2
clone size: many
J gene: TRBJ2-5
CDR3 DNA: TGTGCCAGCAGCCAAGATCTAGCGGGGGAGCAAGAGACCCAGTACTTC
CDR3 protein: CASSQDLAGEQETQYF

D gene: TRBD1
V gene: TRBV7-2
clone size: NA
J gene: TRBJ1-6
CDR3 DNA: TGTGCCAGCAGCCAGGGAGGGACAGGGGTGACCTATAATTCACCCCTCCACTTT
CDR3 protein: CASSQGGTGVTYNSPLHF

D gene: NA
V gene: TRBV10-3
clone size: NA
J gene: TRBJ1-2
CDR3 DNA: TGTGCCATCAGTGAAGGAAACTATGGCTACACCTTC
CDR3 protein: CAISEGNYGYTF

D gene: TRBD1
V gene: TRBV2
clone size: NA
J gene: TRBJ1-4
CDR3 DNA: TGTGCCAGCAAGGGACAGGGAGGAAAACTGTTTTTT
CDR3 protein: CASKGQGGKLFF

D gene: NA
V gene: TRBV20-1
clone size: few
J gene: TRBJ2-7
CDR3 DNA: TGCAGTGCACGGACACCCTCCTACGAGCCGTACTTC
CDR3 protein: CSARTPSYEPYF

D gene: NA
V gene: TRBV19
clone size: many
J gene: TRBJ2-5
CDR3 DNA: TGTGCCAGTAGTATTGGGCCTCAAGAGACCCAGTACTTC
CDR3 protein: CASSIGPQETQYF

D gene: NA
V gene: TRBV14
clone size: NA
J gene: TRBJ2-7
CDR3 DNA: TGTGCCAGCAGCCCAGGCCCCGGGGCAGTAAGCTTT
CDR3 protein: CASSPGPGAVSF

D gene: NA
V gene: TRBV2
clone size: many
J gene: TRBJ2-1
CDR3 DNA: TGTGCCATCCCAGGGGGACTAATAGAAAATGAGCAGTTCTTC
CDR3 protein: CAIPGGLIENEQFF

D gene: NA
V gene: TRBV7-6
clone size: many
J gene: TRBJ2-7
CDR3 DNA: TGTGCCAGCAGCTTCCCCCTGGACCTCAACTACGAGCAGTACTTC
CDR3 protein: CASSFPLDLNYEQYF

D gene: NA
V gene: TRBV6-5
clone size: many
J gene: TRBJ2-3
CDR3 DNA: TGTGCCCTTGGTAGCGTGACAGATACGCAGTATTTT
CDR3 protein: CALGSVTDTQYF

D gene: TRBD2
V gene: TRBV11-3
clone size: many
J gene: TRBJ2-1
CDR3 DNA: TGTGCCAGCAGCTTAGGACTAGCGGGAGGGGGTGAGCAGTTCTTC
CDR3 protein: CASSLGLAGGGEQFF

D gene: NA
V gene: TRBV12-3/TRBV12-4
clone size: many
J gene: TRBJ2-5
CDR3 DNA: TGTGCCAGCGCCCAAGGAGGGGTTAGAACAGGCCAAGAGACCCAGTACTTC
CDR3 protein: CASAQGGVRTGQETQYF

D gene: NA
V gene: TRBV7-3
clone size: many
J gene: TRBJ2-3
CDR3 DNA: TGTGCCAGCAGCTCCTCCCCCCGCGGGTCTAGCACAGATACGCAGTATTTT
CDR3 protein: CASSSSPRGSSTDTQYF